Listed below are T cell receptor beta chains from one sample, sequenced in a study of response to subunit inactivated influenza vaccine. One entry per CDR3 protein results from TCRdb running MiXCR on the RT-PCR reads. The top ten hold 5.5% to 7% of the sample, which has around 760,000 distinct CDR3 sequences, about 15% seen once. The sequencing used PBMCs from blood, collected around 14 days before vaccination. The receptors stem from a man between 50 and 59 years old who received an inactivated influenza vaccine. Each CDR3 is given with its conserved first and last residue. A D gene is named only where the DNA matches it firmly. Clone size, where shown, is once, few, many, or a class for clones that have expanded.

abundance	j_gene	v_gene	d_gene	CDR3nt	CDR3aa
.	TRBJ2-7	TRBV29-1	TRBD1	TGCAGCGTCGTTGGGACAGGAGATTTCTACGAGCAGTACTTC	CSVVGTGDFYEQYF
.	TRBJ2-1	TRBV24-1	TRBD1	TGTGCCACCAGTGACCGTGGACAGGGGAGCTACAATGAGCAGTTCTTC	CATSDRGQGSYNEQFF
many	TRBJ2-7	TRBV7-2	.	TGTGCCAGCAGCTTATTGGACGAGCAGTACTTC	CASSLLDEQYF
.	TRBJ1-3	TRBV14	.	TGTGCCAGCAGCCAAAAGGTCTTGACGATTGGAAACACCATATATTTT	CASSQKVLTIGNTIYF
few	TRBJ1-1	TRBV7-9	.	TGTGCCAGCAGCTTAGCACAGGGTCAACCTGAAGCTTTCTTT	CASSLAQGQPEAFF
.	TRBJ2-3	TRBV6-2/TRBV6-3	.	TGTGCCAGCAGGCGCCCGAGCACAGATACGCAGTATTTT	CASRRPSTDTQYF
many	TRBJ2-1	TRBV2	.	TGTGCCAGCAGTTTTGCAGATAATGAGCAGTTCTTC	CASSFADNEQFF
.	TRBJ1-2	TRBV5-1	.	TGCGCCAGCAGCTTGGAATGGACAGCGGCGGGCTACACCTTC	CASSLEWTAAGYTF
.	TRBJ1-4	TRBV12-3/TRBV12-4	TRBD1	TGTGCCAGCAGTATGACAGGGGAAAAACTGTTTTTT	CASSMTGEKLFF
.	TRBJ2-5	TRBV18	.	TGTGCCAGCTCACCACCCTCACAGGGTGGAGAGACCCAGTACTTC	CASSPPSQGGETQYF
few	TRBJ2-2	TRBV19	TRBD1	TGTGCCAGTAGTTACAGGGGGCGGGAGCTGTTTTTT	CASSYRGRELFF
.	TRBJ2-3	TRBV6-1	.	TGTGCCAGCACCAGGGGGGCGCTCTACACAGATACGCAGTATTTT	CASTRGALYTDTQYF
few	TRBJ1-2	TRBV25-1	TRBD1	TGTGCCAGCAGCCGACAGGGAGCGGGCTATGGCTACACCTTC	CASSRQGAGYGYTF
once	TRBJ2-1	TRBV11-2	TRBD1	TGTGCCAGCAGCTTAGCCTCCCGGGACAGGGGACCCCCTGAGCAGTTCTTC	CASSLASRDRGPPEQFF
many	TRBJ1-2	TRBV29-1	.	TGCAGCGTTGAAGATCGGACAGCTCGCTTC	CSVEDRTARF
.	TRBJ1-1	TRBV3-1	TRBD1	TGTGCCAGCAGCCCAACAGGGGGTCTGGGAGCTTTCTTT	CASSPTGGLGAFF
many	TRBJ2-3	TRBV27	.	TGTGCCAGCAGTTCGAGACCAAAGACAGATACGCAGTATTTT	CASSSRPKTDTQYF
few	TRBJ1-1	TRBV20-1	.	TGCAGTGCTAGCTCCTCTAGGACAGCGTCGAACACTGAAGCTTTCTTT	CSASSSRTASNTEAFF
.	TRBJ2-1	TRBV20-1	.	TGCAGTGCTAGGACCCCCTGGGGGTCCTACAATGAGCAGTTCTTC	CSARTPWGSYNEQFF
few	TRBJ2-1	TRBV20-1	.	TGCAGTGCTAGAGCGCCGCGGTTTAACTCCTACAATGAGCAGTTCTTC	CSARAPRFNSYNEQFF
.	TRBJ1-1	TRBV20-1	.	TGCAGTGCTAGAGAAAGGTCGGCAGGACGGCTAAACACTGAAGCTTTCTTT	CSARERSAGRLNTEAFF
many	TRBJ2-1	TRBV9	.	TGTGCCAGCAGTAATCTAGCAGAACAGTTCTTC	CASSNLAEQFF
few	TRBJ2-5	TRBV24-1	TRBD1	TGTGCCACCAGTGATCCGGGCAGGGGGCTGGAGACCCAGTACTTC	CATSDPGRGLETQYF
.	TRBJ2-3	TRBV12-3/TRBV12-4	.	TGTGCCAGCAGTTTAAGCGGGCCCGGCACAGATACGCAGTATTTT	CASSLSGPGTDTQYF
few	TRBJ2-2	TRBV7-9	.	TGTGCCAGCAGCCCCTCAGGGGTTGGGGAGCTGTTTTTT	CASSPSGVGELFF
.	TRBJ1-1	TRBV6-5	.	TGTGCCAGCAGATACTCGATCGGCCAGTTGAACACTGAAGCTTTCTTT	CASRYSIGQLNTEAFF
few	TRBJ1-2	TRBV20-1	.	TGCAGTGCTTCTTCCCGGGACTATGGCTACACCTTC	CSASSRDYGYTF
many	TRBJ1-5	TRBV7-8	TRBD1	TGTGCCAGCAGCCGGAACGACAGGGCTGGCAATCAGCCCCAGCATTTT	CASSRNDRAGNQPQHF
.	TRBJ1-5	TRBV6-1	TRBD1	TGTGCCAGCACCCAGGACAGGGGGACTGAGCAGCCCCAGCATTTT	CASTQDRGTEQPQHF
.	TRBJ2-7	TRBV19	.	TGTGCCAGTAGTAGCATAGGGGACATCGACGAGCAGTACTTC	CASSSIGDIDEQYF
.	TRBJ1-2	TRBV4-3	.	TGCGCCAGCAGCCAAGAACCTGGACGGATTAACTATGGCTACACCTTC	CASSQEPGRINYGYTF
few	TRBJ2-7	TRBV5-1	TRBD2	TGCGCCAGCAGCTTGGCCCCTAGCGGGGGATCCTACGAGCAGTACTTC	CASSLAPSGGSYEQYF